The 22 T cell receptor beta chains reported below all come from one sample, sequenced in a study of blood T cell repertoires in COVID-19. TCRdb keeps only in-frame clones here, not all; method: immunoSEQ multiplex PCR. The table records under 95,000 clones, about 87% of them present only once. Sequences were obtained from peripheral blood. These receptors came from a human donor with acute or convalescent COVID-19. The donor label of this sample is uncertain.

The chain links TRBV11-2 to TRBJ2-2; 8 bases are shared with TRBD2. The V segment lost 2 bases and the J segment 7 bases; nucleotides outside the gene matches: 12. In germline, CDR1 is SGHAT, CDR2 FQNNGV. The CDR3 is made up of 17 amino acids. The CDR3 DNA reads TGTGCCAGCAGCTTATCTAGCGGGTTCGGCCGAGGCGGGGAGCTGTTTTTT. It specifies CASSLSSGFGRGGELFF.

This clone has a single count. The CDR3 protein is CASSPPLPGGGNNEQFF. In DNA, the CDR3 is TGTGCCAGCTCACCACCACTCCCGGGGGGAGGGAACAATGAGCAGTTCTTC. J is TRBJ2-1 and V is TRBV18, with 7 bases lining up with TRBD2. The CDR3 is 17 amino acids. J was trimmed by 5 bases and V by 0 bases; bases with no gene match: 10. Looked up from germline, CDR1 is KGHSH and CDR2 is LQKENI.

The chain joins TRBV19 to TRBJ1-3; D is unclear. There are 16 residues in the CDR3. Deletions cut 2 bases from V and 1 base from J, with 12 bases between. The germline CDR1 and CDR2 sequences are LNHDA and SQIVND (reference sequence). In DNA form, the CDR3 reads TGTGCCAGTAGTATAAAACGGTTGAATTCTGGAAACACCATATATTTT. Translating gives CASSIKRLNSGNTIYF.

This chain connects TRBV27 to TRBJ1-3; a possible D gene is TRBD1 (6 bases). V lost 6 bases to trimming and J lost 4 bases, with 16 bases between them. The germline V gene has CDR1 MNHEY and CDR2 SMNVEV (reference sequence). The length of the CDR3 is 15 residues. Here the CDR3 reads CASSPRGTAGNTIYF. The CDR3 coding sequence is TGTGCCAGCAGCCCGAGGGGGACGGCAGGAAACACCATATATTTT.

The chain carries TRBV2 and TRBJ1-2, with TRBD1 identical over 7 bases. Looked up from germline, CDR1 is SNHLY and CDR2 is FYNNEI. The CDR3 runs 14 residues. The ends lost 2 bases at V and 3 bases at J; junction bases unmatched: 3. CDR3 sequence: CASSESDRYYGYTF. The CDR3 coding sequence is TGTGCCAGCAGTGAATCGGACAGGTACTATGGCTACACCTTC.

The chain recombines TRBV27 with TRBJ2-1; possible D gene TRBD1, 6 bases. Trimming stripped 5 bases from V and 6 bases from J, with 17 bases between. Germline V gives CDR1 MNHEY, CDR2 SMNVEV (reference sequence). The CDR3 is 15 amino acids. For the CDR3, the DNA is TGTGCCAGCAGTCCTGGGACAACGAGCGGCAATGAGCAGTTCTTC. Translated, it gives CASSPGTTSGNEQFF.

CDR3 residues: CASSLWGTGVVTEAFF. In nucleotides, the CDR3 is TGTGCCAGCAGCTTGTGGGGGACAGGGGTGGTCACTGAAGCTTTCTTT. The chain carries TRBV5-6 and TRBJ1-1, with TRBD1 matching over 10 bases. V was pared by 1 base and J by 4 bases, with 7 bases of the junction left unmatched. The germline gives CDR1 SGHDT, CDR2 YYEEEE. This CDR3 region has 16 residues.

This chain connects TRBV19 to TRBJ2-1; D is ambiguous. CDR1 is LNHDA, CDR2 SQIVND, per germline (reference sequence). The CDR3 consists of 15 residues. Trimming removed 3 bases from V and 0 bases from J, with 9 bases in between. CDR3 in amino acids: CASSMVLSSYNEQFF. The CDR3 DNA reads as TGTGCCAGTAGTATGGTTCTTAGCTCCTACAATGAGCAGTTCTTC.

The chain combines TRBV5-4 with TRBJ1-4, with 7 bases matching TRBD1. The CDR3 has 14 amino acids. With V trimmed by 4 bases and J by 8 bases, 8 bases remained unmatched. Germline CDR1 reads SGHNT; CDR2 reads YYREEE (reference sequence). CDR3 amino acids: CASSPNRGAEKLFF. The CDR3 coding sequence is TGTGCCAGCAGCCCTAACAGGGGCGCGGAAAAACTGTTTTTT.

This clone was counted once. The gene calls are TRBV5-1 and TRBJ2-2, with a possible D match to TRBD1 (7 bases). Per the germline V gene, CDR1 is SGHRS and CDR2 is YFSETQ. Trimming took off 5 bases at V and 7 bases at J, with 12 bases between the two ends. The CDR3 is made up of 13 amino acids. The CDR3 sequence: CASSSRGDGELFF. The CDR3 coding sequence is TGCGCCAGCAGTTCCAGGGGGGACGGGGAGCTGTTTTTT.

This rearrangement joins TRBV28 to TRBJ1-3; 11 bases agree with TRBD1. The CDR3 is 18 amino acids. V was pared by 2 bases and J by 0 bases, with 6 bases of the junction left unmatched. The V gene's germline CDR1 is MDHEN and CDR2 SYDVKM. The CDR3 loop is CASSLRTGGDLSGNTIYF. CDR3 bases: TGTGCCAGCAGTTTAAGGACAGGGGGCGACCTCTCTGGAAACACCATATATTTT. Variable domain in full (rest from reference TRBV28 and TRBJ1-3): DVKVTQSSRYLVKRTGEKVFLECVQDMDHENMFWYRQDPGLGLRLIYFSYDVKMKEKGDIPEGYSVSREKKERFSLILESASTNQTSMYLCASSLRTGGDLSGNTIYFGEGSWLTVV.

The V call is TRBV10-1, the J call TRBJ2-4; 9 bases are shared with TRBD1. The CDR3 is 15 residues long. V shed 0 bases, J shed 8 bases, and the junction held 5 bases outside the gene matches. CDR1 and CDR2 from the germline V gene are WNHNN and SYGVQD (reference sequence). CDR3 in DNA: TGCGCCAGCAGTGAGTCGACAGGGGGGAGAGACATTCAGTACTTC. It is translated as CASSESTGGRDIQYF.

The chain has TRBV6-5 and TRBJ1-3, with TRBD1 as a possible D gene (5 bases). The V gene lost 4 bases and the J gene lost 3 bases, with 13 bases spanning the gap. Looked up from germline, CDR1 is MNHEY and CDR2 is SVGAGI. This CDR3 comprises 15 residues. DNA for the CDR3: TGTGCCAGCAGTTCCCGAGACAGAAGTGGAAACACCATATATTTT. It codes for CASSSRDRSGNTIYF.

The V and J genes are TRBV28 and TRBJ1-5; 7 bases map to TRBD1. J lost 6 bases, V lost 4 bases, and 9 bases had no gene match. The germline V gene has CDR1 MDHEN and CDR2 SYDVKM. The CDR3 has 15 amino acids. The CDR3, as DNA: TGTGCCAGCAGTTCCACAGGGGTGAGGGTTCAGCCCCAGCATTTT. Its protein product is CASSSTGVRVQPQHF.

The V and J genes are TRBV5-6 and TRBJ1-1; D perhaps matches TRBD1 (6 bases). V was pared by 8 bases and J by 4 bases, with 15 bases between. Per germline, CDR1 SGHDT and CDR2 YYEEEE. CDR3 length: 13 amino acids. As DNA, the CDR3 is TGTGCCAGTCAAGGACAGTTTGGCACTGAAGCTTTCTTT. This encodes CASQGQFGTEAFF.

The CDR3 coding sequence is TGTGCCAGCCTCCGGGTTAGCCCCAGGGGGGGGGAGCTGTTTTTT. It yields the protein CASLRVSPRGGELFF. The chain combines TRBV28 with TRBJ2-2, with TRBD1 identical over 7 bases. The CDR3 consists of 15 residues. Germline CDR1 and CDR2: MDHEN and SYDVKM. V shed 8 bases, J shed 8 bases, and the junction held 14 bases outside the gene matches.

The CDR3 DNA follows: TGTGCTAGTGGCCTAGGGACAGGCGATACAGATACGCAGTATTTT. Amino acid sequence: CASGLGTGDTDTQYF. The V and J genes are TRBV12-5 and TRBJ2-3; 8 bases align to TRBD1. Germline trimming cut 6 bases from V and 3 bases from J; bases unmatched to any gene: 8. Germline CDR1 LGHNT, CDR2 FRNRAP. This CDR3 comprises 15 residues.

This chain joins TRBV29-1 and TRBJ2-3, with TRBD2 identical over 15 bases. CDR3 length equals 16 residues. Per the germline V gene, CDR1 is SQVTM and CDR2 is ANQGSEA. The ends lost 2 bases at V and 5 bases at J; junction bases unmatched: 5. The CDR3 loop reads CSVERTSGGAEDTQYF. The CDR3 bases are TGCAGCGTTGAAAGGACTAGCGGGGGGGCCGAAGATACGCAGTATTTT.

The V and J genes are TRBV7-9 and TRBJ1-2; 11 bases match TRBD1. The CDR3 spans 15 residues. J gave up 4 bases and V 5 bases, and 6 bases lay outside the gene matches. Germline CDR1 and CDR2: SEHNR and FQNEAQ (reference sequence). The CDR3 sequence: CASSRRDRGTYGYTF. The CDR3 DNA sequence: TGTGCCAGCAGCAGGCGGGACAGGGGGACCTATGGCTACACCTTC.

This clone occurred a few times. CDR3 nucleotides: TGTGCCAGCAGTTCTCCCCACAGGGGGAATTCACCCCTCCACTTT. As protein: CASSSPHRGNSPLHF. The chain uses TRBV6-5 and TRBJ1-6; 8 bases align to TRBD1. V lost 4 bases and J lost 7; bases outside the gene matches: 6. Germline V gives CDR1 MNHEY, CDR2 SVGAGI. The CDR3 is 15 residues long.

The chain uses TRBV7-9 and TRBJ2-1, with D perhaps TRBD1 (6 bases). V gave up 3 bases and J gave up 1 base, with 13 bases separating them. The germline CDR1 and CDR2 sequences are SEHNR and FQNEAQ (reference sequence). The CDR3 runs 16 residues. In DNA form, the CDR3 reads TGTGCCAGCAGCTTTCGAGGGGGTGATTCCTACAATGAGCAGTTCTTC. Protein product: CASSFRGGDSYNEQFF.

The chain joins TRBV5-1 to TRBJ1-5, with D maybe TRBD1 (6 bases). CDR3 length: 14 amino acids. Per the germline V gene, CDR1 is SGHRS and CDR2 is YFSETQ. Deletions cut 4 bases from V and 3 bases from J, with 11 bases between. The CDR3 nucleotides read TGCGCCAGCAGCCCGGACAGCCCCAATCAGCCCCAGCATTTT. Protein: CASSPDSPNQPQHF.